One and the same sample provided the 22 T cell receptor beta chains below, sequenced in a study of CD8 T cells in Susac syndrome. After extraction with the RNeasy kit, 0.5 to 1 ug of the RNA was reverse transcribed using random hexamers. TCRdb reprocessed the immunoSEQ multiplex PCR reads with MiXCR, giving one entry per CDR3 protein. The profile shows about 94,000 distinct CDR3 sequences, roughly 94% of them singletons. The sequencing sample was made of CD4+ T cells from PBMCs. The receptor source for this set is a human donor with Susac syndrome.

CDR3: CASSQAGTGKAGELFF. CDR3 sequence (DNA): TGTGCCAGCAGCCAGGCCGGGACAGGGAAAGCCGGGGAGCTGTTTTTT. The V and J genes are TRBV3-1 and TRBJ2-2, with TRBD1 identical over 9 bases. The CDR3 loop spans 16 amino acids. V trimming: 3 bases; J trimming: 6 bases; junction bases outside the gene matches: 8. CDR1 and CDR2 (germline): LGHDT, YNNKEL (reference sequence).

The chain uses TRBV12-3 or TRBV12-4 and TRBJ1-1; D might be TRBD1 (5 bases). Trimming left V 4 bases short and J 5 bases short, with 11 bases between. This CDR3 has 13 amino acids. In nucleotides, the CDR3 is TGTGCCAGCAGTTCCACAGGAAAGACTGAAGCTTTCTTT. This encodes CASSSTGKTEAFF.

The rearrangement links TRBV7-9 to TRBJ2-5; D may be TRBD2 (6 bases). The CDR3 length is 14 residues. Per the germline V gene, CDR1 is SEHNR and CDR2 is FQNEAQ (reference sequence). Trimming pared 4 bases from V and 5 bases from J, leaving 14 bases between. CDR3 DNA: TGTGCCAGCAGCTACCGGGACTTAGAGGAGACCCAGTACTTC. This encodes CASSYRDLEETQYF.

The rearrangement links TRBV20-1 to TRBJ2-1; TRBD2 aligns across 9 bases. V was clipped by 1 base and J by 6 bases; unmatched bases: 13. The CDR3 loop spans 17 amino acids. Germline lookup yields CDR1 DFQATT and CDR2 SNEGSKA (reference sequence). The CDR3 sequence is CSARGAVAGGPGNEQFF. The CDR3 DNA sequence: TGCAGTGCTAGAGGGGCTGTGGCGGGGGGGCCGGGCAATGAGCAGTTCTTC.

V is TRBV19 and J is TRBJ1-6; D is uncertain. V dropped 3 bases and J dropped 7 bases, with 10 bases sitting between them. The germline CDR1 and CDR2 sequences are LNHDA and SQIVND (reference sequence). The CDR3 sequence is 14 residues long. CDR3 protein: CASSIGEKNSPLHF. The CDR3 coding sequence is TGTGCCAGTAGTATTGGGGAGAAAAATTCACCCCTCCACTTT. The full variable domain, completed using reference TRBV19 and TRBJ1-6, is DGGITQSPKYLFRKEGQNVTLSCEQNLNHDAMYWYRQDPGQGLRLIYYSQIVNDFQKGDIAEGYSVSREKKESFPLTVTSAQKNPTAFYLCASSIGEKNSPLHFGNGTRLTVT.

This sequence joins TRBV30 and TRBJ2-1; possible D gene TRBD2, 5 bases. With 1 base removed from V and 7 bases from J, the gap between germline ends came to 5 bases. The CDR3 has 11 amino acids. Germline V gives CDR1 GTSNPN, CDR2 SVGIG (reference sequence). CDR3 region: CAWSERNEQFF. In DNA form, the CDR3 reads TGTGCCTGGAGTGAGCGGAATGAGCAGTTCTTC.

In this sample, this clonotype turned up once. The CDR3 reads CASSQTGGDTQYF. The CDR3 DNA reads TGTGCCAGCAGCCAAACAGGGGGAGATACGCAGTATTTT. This chain links TRBV14 with TRBJ2-3, with TRBD1 identical over 8 bases. The CDR3 extends over 13 amino acids. CDR1 SGHDN and CDR2 FVKESK come from the germline V gene. The V segment lost 2 bases and the J segment 5 bases; nucleotides outside the gene matches: 0.

Worth noting for this clonotype: The DNA is left out, because the CDR3 cannot be placed on it with certainty; the CDR3 is given as TCRdb lists it. The chain links TRBV12-1 to TRBJ1-5; the tabulated D call, TRBD1, remains unverified against the DNA. TRBV12-1 is a documented pseudogene. The CDR3 has 15 amino acids, counting both end residues. The chain's CDR3 is CASSFGQGAYQPQHF.

The chain employs TRBV7-2 and TRBJ2-3; perhaps TRBD2 as D (6 bases). The germline V gene has CDR1 SGHTA and CDR2 FQGNSA. The V and J ends lost 5 bases and 1 base respectively, with 16 bases between them. There are 16 residues in the CDR3. The CDR3 loop reads CASSPVGTSRTDTQYF. DNA of the CDR3: TGTGCCAGCAGCCCGGTAGGGACTTCGCGCACAGATACGCAGTATTTT. Variable domain in full (rest from reference TRBV7-2 and TRBJ2-3): GAGVSQSPSNKVTEKGKDVELRCDPISGHTALYWYRQSLGQGLEFLIYFQGNSAPDKSGLPSDRFSAERTGGSVSTLTIQRTQQEDSAVYLCASSPVGTSRTDTQYFGPGTRLTVL.

The genes are TRBV30 and TRBJ2-7; D is uncertain. V lost 0 bases and J lost 1, with 10 bases in between. Germline assignment: CDR1 GTSNPN and CDR2 SVGIG (reference sequence). CDR3 length: 14 amino acids. The CDR3 reads CAWSVRQSSYEQYF. In DNA, the CDR3 is TGTGCCTGGAGTGTACGCCAGTCATCCTACGAGCAGTACTTC.

V usage is TRBV3-1 and J usage is TRBJ1-5, with D uncertain. This CDR3 has 14 amino acids. Trimming pared 4 bases from V and 2 bases from J, leaving 9 bases between. CDR1 is LGHDT and CDR2 is YNNKEL in the germline V gene (reference sequence). The CDR3 sequence is CASSRALGNQPQHF. The CDR3 DNA sequence: TGTGCCAGCAGCCGGGCTCTAGGCAATCAGCCCCAGCATTTT.

The chain has TRBV12-3 or TRBV12-4 and TRBJ2-1, with TRBD1 matching over 9 bases. V lost 1 base, J lost 9 bases, and 10 bases stayed unmatched. The CDR3 spans 16 residues. Here the CDR3 DNA reads TGTGCCAGCAGTTTAGTATTGATGGGACAGGGCCCTGAGCAGTTCTTC. This sequence encodes CASSLVLMGQGPEQFF.

This clonotype was recorded once. The genes are TRBV12-3 or TRBV12-4 and TRBJ1-1; the D is unclear. The CDR3 sequence is 12 residues long. V was pared by 5 bases and J by 6 bases, with 10 bases between. The CDR3 protein is CASSVDFAEAFF. The CDR3 region has the DNA TGTGCCAGCAGTGTGGATTTCGCTGAAGCTTTCTTT.

The chain joins TRBV3-1 to TRBJ1-6, with a possible D match to TRBD1 (6 bases). Germline V gene lookup returns CDR1 LGHDT and CDR2 YNNKEL (reference sequence). V was shortened by 4 bases and J by 10 bases, with 14 bases between the two germline ends. This CDR3 spans 14 amino acids. The CDR3 DNA is TGTGCCAGCAGCCTTCCCGGGACAACCTCACCCCTCCACTTT. The encoded protein is CASSLPGTTSPLHF. The full variable domain, completed using reference TRBV3-1 and TRBJ1-6, is DTAVSQTPKYLVTQMGNDKSIKCEQNLGHDTMYWYKQDSKKFLKIMFSYNNKELIINETVPNRFSPKSPDKAHLNLHINSLELGDSAVYFCASSLPGTTSPLHFGNGTRLTVT.

The J gene is TRBJ1-1, the V gene TRBV4-3; D might be TRBD1 (5 bases). The CDR3 extends over 16 amino acids. Trimming removed 0 bases at V and 2 bases at J, with 13 bases between. The V gene's germline CDR1 is LGHNA and CDR2 YSLEER. CDR3 amino acids: CASSQDQGAFNTEAFF. CDR3 sequence (DNA): TGCGCCAGCAGCCAAGACCAGGGCGCCTTTAACACTGAAGCTTTCTTT.

This chain joins TRBV11-2 and TRBJ2-7; D gene uncertain. Trimming took 1 base from V and 4 from J, leaving 8 bases between them. Germline CDR1 reads SGHAT; CDR2 reads FQNNGV. The CDR3 is made up of 13 amino acids. The CDR3 protein is CASSLGDRYEQYF. CDR3 in DNA: TGTGCCAGCAGCTTAGGGGATAGGTACGAGCAGTACTTC. The full variable domain, rest sourced from reference TRBV11-2 and TRBJ2-7, is EAGVAQSPRYKIIEKRQSVAFWCNPISGHATLYWYQQILGQGPKLLIQFQNNGVVDDSQLPKDRFSAERLKGVDSTLKIQPAKLEDSAVYLCASSLGDRYEQYFGPGTRLTVT.

The chain couples TRBV9 to TRBJ1-5; D gene uncertain. CDR1 and CDR2 (germline): SGDLS, YYNGEE. The CDR3 has 13 amino acids. Trimming left V 0 bases short and J 4 bases short, with 5 bases between. CDR3: CASSVESNQPQHF. DNA for the CDR3: TGTGCCAGCAGCGTAGAGTCAAATCAGCCCCAGCATTTT.

This clonotype was seen a handful of times. The chain recombines TRBV4-3 with TRBJ2-6; D is possibly TRBD2 (5 bases). The germline gives CDR1 LGHNA, CDR2 YSLEER. CDR3 length: 16 residues. V was cut by 3 bases and J by 0 bases, with 9 bases left in between. The CDR3 DNA reads TGCGCCAGCAGCCAGGAGGACGGCTCTGGGGCCAACGTCCTGACTTTC. Translation: CASSQEDGSGANVLTF.

The J gene is TRBJ1-1, the V gene TRBV3-1; TRBD1 is a possible D gene (6 bases). CDR3 length equals 16 residues. Germline assignment: CDR1 LGHDT and CDR2 YNNKEL (reference sequence). V gave up 0 bases and J gave up 2 bases, with 13 bases separating them. The CDR3 loop reads CASSQETTGLNTEAFF. The CDR3 nucleotides read TGTGCCAGCAGCCAAGAGACAACAGGGTTAAACACTGAAGCTTTCTTT.

The V call is TRBV20-1, the J call TRBJ1-6; possible D gene TRBD1, 5 bases. V gave up 5 bases and J gave up 8 bases, with 16 bases separating them. The CDR3 has 14 amino acids. CDR1 and CDR2 from the germline V gene are DFQATT and SNEGSKA (reference sequence). CDR3 DNA: TGCAGTGCTCGGGACCAAGGGGTGGATTCACCCCTCCACTTT. Translated, it gives CSARDQGVDSPLHF.

J is TRBJ2-5 and V is TRBV3-1; the match to TRBD2 covers 9 bases. CDR1 is LGHDT, CDR2 YNNKEL, per germline (reference sequence). The V and J ends lost 4 bases and 5 bases, in that order; junction bases with no gene match: 5. This CDR3 contains 14 residues. In nucleotides, the CDR3 is TGTGCCAGCAGCCCGGGACTAGCAGGCGAGACCCAGTACTTC. Translated, it gives CASSPGLAGETQYF.

The chain carries TRBV25-1 and TRBJ2-2, with D unresolved. CDR1 is MGHDK, CDR2 SYGVNS, per germline. CDR3 length: 16 amino acids. Trimming removed 2 bases from V and 4 bases from J, with 14 bases in between. The CDR3 is CASSELGLGFTGELFF. The CDR3 DNA follows: TGTGCCAGCAGTGAACTGGGCTTGGGATTCACCGGGGAGCTGTTTTTT. The full variable domain, completed using reference TRBV25-1 and TRBJ2-2, is EADIYQTPRYLVIGTGKKITLECSQTMGHDKMYWYQQDPGMELHLIHYSYGVNSTEKGDLSSESTVSRIRTEHFPLTLESARPSHTSQYLCASSELGLGFTGELFFGEGSRLTVL.